This TCR beta chain is drawn from a study of Ad26.COV2.S vaccination and SARS-CoV-2 variants (dated by TCRdb to the early 2020s). Regarding the research as a whole: Vaccine-arm donors came from COV1001, a multicentre, randomized, double-blind, placebo-controlled phase I-IIa trial of Ad26.COV2.S in healthy adults. Trial participants were randomized into five groups of five, in which low-dose or high-dose Ad26.COV2.S was given once or twice, or placebo was given on both occasions. Sequencing of the TCRbeta repertoire served to evaluate the specificity and breadth of SARS-CoV-2-reactive T cell receptors following Ad26.COV2.S vaccination. Ad26.COV2.S was administered intramuscularly at 5 x 10^10 or 1 x 10^11 viral particles, either as a single shot or as two shots given 56 days apart. Investigators remained blinded to trial group allocation during experiments and outcome assessment. The TCR-sequenced set comprised roughly 30 samples: around 20 Ad26.COV2.S vaccine recipients, 5 placebo recipients and 8 SARS-CoV-2 convalescent individuals. Points the paper makes about the study in general: Substantial breadth of spike-specific CD8+ and CD4+ T cell responses was reported after vaccination. Vaccine and placebo recipients had comparable non-spike TCR breadth, which fits with the vaccine containing only spike. The study was not powered for comparison of responses between vaccine doses or regimens. Higher spike-specific TCR breadth was observed in Ad26.COV2.S recipients than in placebo recipients (P = 0.0014). The authors noted that total T cell responses may have been underestimated by the TCR breadth and depth analyses.

TCRbeta CDR3 regions were sequenced with the immunoSEQ Assay. After extraction, genomic DNA underwent amplification by bias-controlled multiplex PCR, followed by high-throughput sequencing. Turning to the authors' computational methods: To quantify the absolute abundance of every unique TCRbeta CDR3 region, sequences were collapsed and filtered. T cell fraction was estimated by normalizing TCRbeta template counts to usable DNA, which was measured by amplifying reference genes present in all nucleated cells. Repertoire TCRs were annotated as SARS-CoV-2-specific by exact matching of V gene, CDR3 amino acid sequence and J gene to a known reactive TCR set. The reference SARS-CoV-2 TCR set was derived from MIRA and filtered for enrichment in COVID-19-positive ImmuneCODE repertoires, a step that removed public or cross-reactive TCRs. Drawing on the MIRA antigens, annotated TCRs were analysed further at the level of specific ORF or position within ORF. Breadth was defined as annotated unique rearrangements over total unique productive rearrangements; depth was the summed frequency of those rearrangements. Two-sided Wilcoxon rank-sum tests were applied when comparing TCR breadth between groups. TCRdb retrieved this table from immuneACCESS and kept in-frame rearrangements only. Not all clones are present; in checked studies, unresolved V genes account for under half, and no reason is known for the remainder. That table gives V, J and clone size, and the DNA gave D and trimming. In this sample the table shows hundreds of thousands of clones, 85% to 90% of which occur a single time. 2.5% to 3% of the sample belongs to the ten largest clones.

This specimen's treatment or condition label, per the study, means: approximately 18 received Ad26.COV2.S at low or high dose, single or two shots; about 5 received placebo; per-sample allocation not given. For vaccine and placebo recipients, repertoires were sequenced using samples collected on day 63 after the first injection. In Cohort 1b, roughly 26 adults aged 18-55 years were enrolled at a single site in Boston, USA, between 29 July and 7 August 2020. As a vaccine, Ad26.COV2.S was a replication-incompetent adenovirus type 26 vector that expressed a prefusion-stabilized SARS-CoV-2 spike protein derived from the original Wuhan strain. The CDR3 measures 16 amino acids from cysteine to phenylalanine. The retained sequence is limited to the CDR3, 48 bases, with the frame set at the first base. CDR1 and CDR2, per the germline V gene (reference sequence), are LNHDA and SQIVND. The germline V and J ends show losses of 3 bases and 1 base respectively, and no gene match explains 5 bases of the junction.

A single count supports this clone. The clone's antigen remains unknown. No qualities accompany the bases; no much larger clone lies one base away. Rearrangement joined TRBV19 to TRBJ2-7, with 11 bases in between that match TRBD2. The sequencing here drew on peripheral blood, taken in a trial of Ad26.COV2.S vaccine versus placebo. This receptor was taken from a person between 18 and 59 years old who received the Ad26.COV2.S COVID-19 vaccine or a placebo. CDR3 region: CASSIRLAGISYEQYF. The DNA is TGTGCCAGTAGTATCCGACTAGCGGGGATATCCTACGAGCAGTACTTC.